The subject of this entry is one T cell receptor beta chain. Its antigen is not known. This sample was included in a study of blood T cells in healthy people across ages. General study points: Unsorted PBMCs blocked a conclusive comparison of naive and antigen-experienced cells. Measured against age, TCR beta diversity per million T cells decreased in a roughly linear manner.

Germline trimming cut 7 bases from V and 11 bases from J; bases unmatched to any gene: 12. From germline, CDR1 is LNHDA and CDR2 SQIVND (reference sequence). The CDR3 runs to 15 residues. Peripheral blood samples of 9.5 to 10 milliliters were drawn from each donor. Primed by a sample-barcoded 5' primer and a J-beta primer mix, a second PCR proceeded for about 6 to 11 cycles. TCRdb used MiXCR to reprocess the 5' RACE reads, holding one entry per CDR3 protein. Among approximately 1,000,000 distinct CDR3 sequences listed, roughly 45% were seen once. The chain joins TRBV19 to TRBJ2-1; 12 bases are shared with TRBD1. The sample consisted of blood. This clonotype was sampled from a woman aged 55-70 years in good health. The DNA of the CDR3 is TGTGCCAGTATGACGGGACAGGGGGCGAGGGGGCAGCAGTTCTTC. Translated, it gives CASMTGQGARGQQFF.